This T cell receptor beta chain was documented in a study of T cells after posttransplantation cyclophosphamide. The study's findings and limits: Tissue-infiltrating T cells from skin or gut overlapped little with blood T cells. Recipient CMV seropositivity and CMV reactivation strongly tracked TRB clonality.

On the day of bone marrow donation, the related graft donor provided peripheral blood. Comments on this clone: Antigen: not known.

The germline gives CDR1 GTSNPN, CDR2 SVGIG (reference sequence). The CDR3 is made up of 13 amino acids. Trimming cost V 0 bases and J 7 bases, with 12 bases left between them. Repertoires were generated with immunoSEQ multiplex PCR, while TCRdb's copy carries only in-frame clones and drops some. Altogether some 43,000 clones were found in the sample, and no singletons occur. The TCR was taken from a man between 40 and 49 years old in good health, CMV-negative, and a related stem cell transplant donor. Sequencing input: PBMCs. V gene TRBV30 combines with J gene TRBJ2-5, with a possible D match to TRBD2 (5 bases). DNA for the CDR3: TGTGCCTGGAGTGTACGGGATTCTGGGACCCAGTACTTC. It is translated as CAWSVRDSGTQYF. The variable domain in full, with the rest retrieved from reference TRBV30 and TRBJ2-5, is SQTIHQWPATLVQPVGSPLSLECTVEGTSNPNLYWYRQAAGRGLQLLFYSVGIGQISSEVPQNLSASRPQDRQFILSSKKLLLSDSGFYLCAWSVRDSGTQYFGPGTRLLVL.